Many counts were recorded for the clone carrying this T cell receptor (beta chain). Its antigen remains unknown. These data belong to a study of CD8 T cells in ankylosing spondylitis. This CDR3 is built from 16 residues. V trimming: 5 bases; J trimming: 5 bases; junction bases outside the gene matches: 8. Germline-derived CDR1 and CDR2 are SGHAT and FQNNGV. Making use of molecular barcodes, quantitative 5'-RACE generated TCR beta libraries. From the 5' RACE reads, TCRdb called clonotypes with MiXCR, one entry per CDR3 protein. In the table there are 150,000 to 200,000 distinct CDR3 sequences, around 10% of which are singletons. Overall study findings and caveats: Blood from ankylosing spondylitis patients appeared to carry a characteristic roughly eight-variant TCR beta motif. Reportedly, matched ankylosing spondylitis synovial fluid was significantly enriched for disease-linked clones. Disease-associated clonotypes exhibited CD8+ identity and were relatively infrequent in peripheral blood.

Sequenced sample: blood, either unsorted or a sorted T cell fraction (not recorded which). This chain joins TRBV11-2 and TRBJ2-2, with 10 positions matching TRBD2. This clonotype was obtained from a male donor with ankylosing spondylitis or in good health (not recorded which). This CDR3 reads CASSRSGRGRTGELFF. CDR3 DNA sequence: TGTGCCAGCAGCCGCAGCGGGAGGGGCCGTACCGGGGAGCTGTTTTTT.